This T cell receptor (beta chain) was observed in a study of blood T cell repertoires in COVID-19 (dated by TCRdb to the early 2020s). Study-level background: Collaborator samples came from the United States, Italy and Spain and covered acute and convalescent phases of COVID-19. The material from the prospective study consisted of cDNA or gDNA derived from T cells, B-cell-depleted T cells, or PBMCs. Deeply sampled blood TCRbeta repertoires from subjects exposed to, actively infected with, or recovered from COVID-19 were included in the dataset. The repertoires were made available in a free public database intended to serve as a resource for research on the immune response to SARS-CoV-2. The samples were drawn from the first 160 participants of the ongoing ImmuneRACE study and from over a thousand subjects provided by 6 global collaborators. Nearly every sample came with metadata listing a de-identified subject ID, COVID-19 status, age in years and sex. Where available, HLA class I and class II types were obtained from metadata supplied by the sample provider rather than from assay-based typing. Overall results and qualifications from the work: Clinical and demographic metadata were provided uncurated, with the amount varying by source and participant.

Worth noting for this clone: The specificity of this receptor is unknown. Base qualities were left out, and no much larger clone turns up one base away.

The immunoSEQ Assay, a bias-controlled multiplex PCR, was used to amplify TCRbeta CDR3 regions from genomic DNA. The authors processed their data as follows. The number of nucleated cells in each sample was estimated from the amplification of reference gene primers within the assay. Sequence reads were collapsed and filtered to measure the absolute abundance of every unique TCRbeta CDR3 rearrangement. For each sample, productive Simpson clonality was calculated as the square root of Simpson's diversity index over productive rearrangements. The table was pulled from immuneACCESS by TCRdb, which kept in-frame rearrangements only. Such tables lose some clones; where checked, under half of the loss comes from unresolved V genes, and the rest has no known cause. V, J and clone size are those of that table, while D and trimming were read from the DNA. The sample table holds about 110,000 clones, of which 70% to 90% were seen once. The ten largest clones add up to approximately 5% of the sample.

Collaborating institutions collected whole blood in K2EDTA tubes following their own protocols. For TCRbeta analysis, collaborators shipped samples in one of three forms: frozen whole blood, isolated PBMCs, or DNA extracted from either of those sample types. The sequenced sample consisted of peripheral blood. This sequence originates from a man aged 35 to 55 with active or convalescent COVID-19.

The nucleotide sequence reads TGTGCCAGCAGGCGCCGAACCCAGACTACCGGGGAGCTGTTTTTT. This sequence encodes CASRRRTQTTGELFF. The chain was built from TRBV5-5 and TRBJ2-2; the D segment cannot be called with confidence. Via the germline V gene (reference sequence), CDR1 is SGHKS and CDR2 YYEKEE. Trimming at the junction amounts to 5 bases on V and 5 bases on J, and the germline ends lie 16 bases apart. The CDR3 contains 15 residues, cysteine and phenylalanine counted. The sequence is cut down to CDR3 DNA, 45 bases in frame from base 1.